The 20 T cell receptor beta chains below were found in one sample sequenced in a study of T cells in Graves' hyperthyroidism and ophthalmopathy. Amplification of TCR beta CDR3 regions used RNA as the template. In the first-round RT-PCR of the TCR CDR3, the HTBI primer set was used. TCRdb analysed the multiplex PCR reads with MiXCR anew, one entry per CDR3 protein. The profile shows over 700,000 distinct CDR3 sequences, around a third of them singletons. Sequenced input: blood. These receptors originate from a woman aged 35 to 49 with Graves' hyperthyroidism.

Points on this clonotype: At one end the junction does not follow the germline gene, possibly because of a read error. This rearrangement joins TRBV7-9 to TRBJ2-7; a weak D match, TRBD2 (5 bases). Germline V gene sequence: CDR1 SEHNR, CDR2 FQNEAQ (reference sequence). CDR3 length: 14 residues. The DNA of the CDR3 is TGTGCCAGCAGCTTAGCCCCGGGATCCTACGAGCAGCACTTC. Translation gives CASSLAPGSYEQHF.

V and J are TRBV5-6 and TRBJ2-5; D gene uncertain. Between the trimmed V and J ends, which lost 1 base and 0 bases, there was a span of 19 bases. CDR1 and CDR2 (germline): SGHDT, YYEEEE. CDR3 length equals 18 residues. The CDR3 coding sequence is TGTGCCAGCAGCTTGTTGGATTACAGACAAATGTACCAAGAGACCCAGTACTTC. Amino acid sequence: CASSLLDYRQMYQETQYF.

This clonotype has just one count. The chain recombines TRBV9 with TRBJ2-2, with 10 positions matching TRBD1. Germline-derived CDR1 and CDR2 are SGDLS and YYNGEE. Trimming removed 0 bases from V and 5 bases from J; junction bases left unmatched: 4. The CDR3 totals 16 residues. CDR3 sequence (DNA): TGTGCCAGCAGCGTAGGTGGGACAGGGGTTACCGGGGAGCTGTTTTTT. Encoded protein: CASSVGGTGVTGELFF.

Many counts were recorded for this clonotype. V and J are TRBV29-1 and TRBJ1-1; TRBD1 matches 10 bases. This CDR3 is built from 16 residues. The J segment lost 5 bases and the V segment lost 6 bases, leaving 15 bases of the junction unmatched. From germline, CDR1 is SQVTM and CDR2 ANQGSEA. As DNA, the CDR3 is TGCAGCGTCGTTCCCCCGACAGGGGGCGGAAAAACTGAAGCTTTCTTT. This gives the protein CSVVPPTGGGKTEAFF. Together with reference TRBV29-1 and TRBJ1-1, the CDR3 gives the full variable domain: SAVISQKPSRDICQRGTSLTIQCQVDSQVTMMFWYRQQPGQSLTLIATANQGSEATYESGFVIDKFPISRPNLTFSTLTVSNMSPEDSSIYLCSVVPPTGGGKTEAFFGQGTRLTVV.

As to this clonotype: A much larger clone differs by one base, so this may be a read error. The V gene is TRBV13, the J gene TRBJ2-7, with a possible D match to TRBD2 (6 bases). This CDR3 contains 13 residues. The germline CDR1 and CDR2 sequences are PRHDT and FYEKMQ (reference sequence). The CDR3 reads CAGSLVGGYEQYF. Here the CDR3 DNA reads TGTGCCGGCAGCTTAGTCGGGGGTTACGAGCAGTACTTC. Looking up the rest from reference TRBV13 and TRBJ2-7 gives the full variable domain: AAGVIQSPRHLIKEKRETATLKCYPIPRHDTVYWYQQGPGQDPQFLISFYEKMQSDKGSIPDRFSAQQFSDYHSELNMSSLELGDSALYFCAGSLVGGYEQYFGPGTRLTVT.

The sample holds a few counts of this clonotype. The V gene is TRBV5-1, the J gene TRBJ1-2; D is unclear. V was trimmed by 7 bases and J by 2 bases, leaving 12 bases between them. The CDR3 covers 13 residues. CDR1 and CDR2 (germline): SGHRS, YFSETQ. CDR3 amino acids: CASAPDRNYGYTF. The CDR3 nucleotides read TGCGCCAGCGCCCCAGATCGGAACTATGGCTACACCTTC.

This chain's CDR3 is CASSHLRATEAFF. The CDR3 bases are TGTGCCAGCAGCCACCTGAGGGCCACTGAAGCTTTCTTT. The rearrangement joins TRBV6-5 to TRBJ1-1; D is unresolved. The CDR3 has 13 amino acids. With 6 bases removed from V and 4 bases from J, the gap between germline ends came to 12 bases. The germline gives CDR1 MNHEY, CDR2 SVGAGI.

This clonotype has a handful of counts. This sequence joins TRBV19 and TRBJ2-6; D is possibly TRBD2 (5 bases). The CDR3 totals 14 residues. V was cut by 3 bases and J by 2 bases, with 5 bases left in between. Germline-derived CDR1 and CDR2 are LNHDA and SQIVND (reference sequence). The CDR3 DNA follows: TGTGCCAGTAGTATGAGGGCTGGGGCCAACGTCCTGACTTTC. Translating it yields CASSMRAGANVLTF. The entire variable domain, with the rest obtained from reference TRBV19 and TRBJ2-6, is as follows: DGGITQSPKYLFRKEGQNVTLSCEQNLNHDAMYWYRQDPGQGLRLIYYSQIVNDFQKGDIAEGYSVSREKKESFPLTVTSAQKNPTAFYLCASSMRAGANVLTFGAGSRLTVL.

V is TRBV7-2 and J is TRBJ1-1; the D is unclear. V lost 3 bases, J lost 1 base, and 15 bases lay in between. Germline-derived CDR1 and CDR2 are SGHTA and FQGNSA. The CDR3 sequence is 16 residues long. CDR3 loop: CASSFPPGSGNTEAFF. The CDR3 DNA reads as TGTGCCAGCAGCTTCCCCCCAGGCTCTGGGAACACTGAAGCTTTCTTT.

About this clonotype itself: A junction end diverges from the germline sequence, so it may reflect a read error. The chain carries TRBV20-1 and TRBJ2-5; D may be TRBD2 (6 bases). The CDR3 length is 14 residues. Germline CDR1 reads DFQATT; CDR2 reads SNEGSKA (reference sequence). The CDR3 reads CSALGLARKEAQYF. CDR3 DNA: TGCAGTGCTCTCGGGCTAGCGAGGAAAGAGGCCCAGTACTTC.

The CDR3 DNA follows: TGTGCCAGCAGCTCACGCCCGACTAGCCTGGGGAACACCGGGGAGCTGTTTTTT. It is translated as CASSSRPTSLGNTGELFF. This chain links TRBV5-4 with TRBJ2-2, with 7 bases matching TRBD2. V trimming: 3 bases; J trimming: 1 base; junction bases outside the gene matches: 12. The CDR3 runs to 18 residues. Germline-derived CDR1 and CDR2 are SGHNT and YYREEE (reference sequence).

A remark on this clonotype: The junction differs from germline at one of its ends, possibly a read error. The V gene is TRBV10-3, the J gene TRBJ2-7; no clear D. Per the germline V gene, CDR1 is ENHRY and CDR2 is SYGVKD. This CDR3 has 14 residues. DNA of the CDR3: TGTGCCAGCAGTAGGGCGCCGCGCACCTACGGGCAGTACTTC. Residues: CASSRAPRTYGQYF.

The sample holds a few counts of this clonotype. The chain couples TRBV20-1 to TRBJ2-7; D is perhaps TRBD2 (5 bases). The CDR3 is made up of 14 amino acids. V lost 0 bases to trimming and J lost 0 bases, with 9 bases between them. Germline V gene lookup returns CDR1 DFQATT and CDR2 SNEGSKA (reference sequence). The CDR3 sequence: CSARELGGSYEQYF. Here the CDR3 DNA reads TGCAGTGCTAGAGAACTCGGAGGCTCCTACGAGCAGTACTTC.

This clonotype appeared many times. The genes are TRBV29-1 and TRBJ2-5, with 7 bases lining up with TRBD2. The CDR3 runs to 13 residues. Germline CDR1 SQVTM, CDR2 ANQGSEA. V shed 2 bases and J 4 bases; nucleotides not matched to a gene: 4. In nucleotides, the CDR3 is TGCAGCGTTGAAAGGGCTAGCGGAGAGACCCAGTACTTC. Translating it yields CSVERASGETQYF.

Ten or more counts support this clonotype. This chain links TRBV20-1 with TRBJ1-5; a possible D gene is TRBD1 (5 bases). The CDR3 loop spans 12 amino acids. Germline CDR1 is DFQATT and CDR2 is SNEGSKA (reference sequence). The V gene lost 7 bases and the J gene lost 8 bases, with 15 bases spanning the gap. CDR3 sequence reads: CSGSQGEEPQHF. The DNA of the CDR3 is TGCAGTGGCTCGCAGGGAGAGGAGCCCCAGCATTTT.

This clonotype was observed many times. The J gene is TRBJ1-1, the V gene TRBV2; D is uncertain. This CDR3 has 13 amino acids. Germline V gene data show CDR1 as SNHLY and CDR2 as FYNNEI. The V end was cut by 1 base, the J end by 4 bases, with 7 bases between. CDR3 coding DNA: TGTGCCAGCAGTGAAGGGTGGTCCACTGAAGCTTTCTTT. It translates to CASSEGWSTEAFF. The full variable domain, rest sourced from reference TRBV2 and TRBJ1-1, is EPEVTQTPSHQVTQMGQEVILRCVPISNHLYFYWYRQILGQKVEFLVSFYNNEISEKSEIFDDQFSVERPDGSNFTLKIRSTKLEDSAMYFCASSEGWSTEAFFGQGTRLTVV.

This clonotype was recorded a few times. The chain links TRBV28 to TRBJ1-5; a possible D gene is TRBD1 (6 bases). Germline V gives CDR1 MDHEN, CDR2 SYDVKM. Trimming removed 3 bases from V and 5 bases from J, with 14 bases in between. The CDR3 spans 15 residues. CDR3: CASSFSRGVDQPQHF. In DNA, the CDR3 is TGTGCCAGCAGTTTCTCCAGGGGTGTCGATCAGCCCCAGCATTTT.

This chain links TRBV6-1 with TRBJ2-7, with TRBD1 as a possible D gene (5 bases). CDR3 length equals 13 residues. Germline CDR1 and CDR2: MNHNS and SASEGT. V lost 5 bases to trimming and J lost 5 bases, with 13 bases between them. The CDR3 DNA reads as TGTGCCAGCAGTTCCGCTGACAGAGACGAGCAGTACTTC. Protein: CASSSADRDEQYF.

The CDR3, as DNA: TGCGCCAGCAGCTTGGGGGGGGGGTTTTCACCCCTCCACTTT. It encodes CASSLGGGFSPLHF. The genes are TRBV5-1 and TRBJ1-6; maybe TRBD1 (5 bases). Germline CDR1 reads SGHRS; CDR2 reads YFSETQ. The germline V and J ends were trimmed by 0 bases and 9 bases, with 10 bases remaining between them. The CDR3 extends over 14 amino acids. The whole variable domain, filled in from reference TRBV5-1 and TRBJ1-6, reads KAGVTQTPRYLIKTRGQQVTLSCSPISGHRSVSWYQQTPGQGLQFLFEYFSETQRNKGNFPGRFSGRQFSNSRSEMNVSTLELGDSALYLCASSLGGGFSPLHFGNGTRLTVT.

The chain has TRBV7-8 and TRBJ1-5; TRBD1 is a possible D gene (6 bases). The V gene lost 1 base and the J gene lost 11 bases, with 15 bases spanning the gap. Germline V lookup: CDR1 SGHVS, CDR2 FQNEAQ. The CDR3 runs to 14 residues. CDR3 residues: CASSLDRDRETQHF. DNA of the CDR3: TGTGCCAGCAGCTTAGACAGGGATCGCGAGACCCAGCATTTT.